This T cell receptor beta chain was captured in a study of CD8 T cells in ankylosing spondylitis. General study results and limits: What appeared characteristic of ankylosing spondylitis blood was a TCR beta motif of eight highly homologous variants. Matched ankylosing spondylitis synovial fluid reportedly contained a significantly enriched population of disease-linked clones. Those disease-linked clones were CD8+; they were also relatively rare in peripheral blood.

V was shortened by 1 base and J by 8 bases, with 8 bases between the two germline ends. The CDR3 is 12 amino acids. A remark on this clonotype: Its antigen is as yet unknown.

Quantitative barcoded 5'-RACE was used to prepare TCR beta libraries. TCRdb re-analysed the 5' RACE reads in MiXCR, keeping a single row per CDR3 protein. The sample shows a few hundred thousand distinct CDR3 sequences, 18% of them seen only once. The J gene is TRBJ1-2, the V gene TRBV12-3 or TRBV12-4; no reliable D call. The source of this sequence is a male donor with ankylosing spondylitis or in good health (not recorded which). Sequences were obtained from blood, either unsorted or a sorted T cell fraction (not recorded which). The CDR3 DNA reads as TGTGCCAGCAGTTTAGGTATGGGCGGCTACACCTTC. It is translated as CASSLGMGGYTF.